The source of this T cell receptor (beta chain) is a study of blood T cell repertoires in COVID-19. Study background: The origin of the acute and convalescent COVID-19 samples was the United States, Italy and Spain. Nucleic acid was either cDNA or gDNA, and it came from T cells, B-cell-depleted T cells, or PBMCs.

CDR1 and CDR2 (germline): MDHEN, SYDVKM. The CDR3 runs 14 residues. V shed 7 bases and J 4 bases; nucleotides not matched to a gene: 6. Only in-frame clones appear in the TCRdb table, and some are missing; sequencing was by immunoSEQ multiplex PCR. The sample carries about 310,000 clones, about nine tenths recorded once. Enrollees, about 18 to 95 years old, lived in approximately 25 US areas. Material for sequencing was PBMCs or T cells enriched from blood (not recorded which). J is TRBJ2-1 and V is TRBV28; 8 bases are shared with TRBD1. The TCR was taken from a woman in her thirties or forties who had recovered from COVID-19. The CDR3 nucleotides are TGTGCCAGCACCAGGGGGCAGGTATACAATGAGCAGTTCTTC. Its translation is CASTRGQVYNEQFF. Filled out from reference TRBV28 and TRBJ2-1, the complete variable domain reads DVKVTQSSRYLVKRTGEKVFLECVQDMDHENMFWYRQDPGLGLRLIYFSYDVKMKEKGDIPEGYSVSREKKERFSLILESASTNQTSMYLCASTRGQVYNEQFFGPGTRLTVL.